The clone carrying this T cell receptor (beta chain) was seen once. Method: immunoSEQ multiplex PCR; TCRdb's copy keeps in-frame clones and lacks some. Of about 26,000 clones detected, around 86% appear once; the ten largest clones hold 4.1%. The sample is drawn from a study of T cells in localized non-small cell lung cancer. Sequenced here: peripheral blood, sampled before any cancer treatment. This clonotype was obtained from a woman aged 40-75 years with stage I lung adenocarcinoma.

CDR3 sequence reads: CASSENSGNTIYF. The CDR3 DNA is TGTGCCAGCAGTGAAAACTCTGGAAACACCATATATTTT. The rearrangement joins TRBV6-1 to TRBJ1-3; the D is unclear. There are 13 residues in the CDR3. V lost 2 bases to trimming and J lost 0 bases, with 2 bases between them. The V gene's germline CDR1 is MNHNS and CDR2 SASEGT.